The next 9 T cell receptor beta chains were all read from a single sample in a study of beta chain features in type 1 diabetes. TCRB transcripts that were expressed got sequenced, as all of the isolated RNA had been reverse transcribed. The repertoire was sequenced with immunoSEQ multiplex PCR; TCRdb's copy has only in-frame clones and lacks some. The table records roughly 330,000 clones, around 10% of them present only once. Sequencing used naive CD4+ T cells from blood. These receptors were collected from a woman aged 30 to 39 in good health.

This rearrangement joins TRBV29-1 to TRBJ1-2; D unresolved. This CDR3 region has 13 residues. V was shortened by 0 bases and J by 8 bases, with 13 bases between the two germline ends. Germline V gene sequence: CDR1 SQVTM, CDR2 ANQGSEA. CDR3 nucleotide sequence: TGCAGCGTTGAAGATCAAAGGAGACTCGGCTACACCTTC. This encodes CSVEDQRRLGYTF.

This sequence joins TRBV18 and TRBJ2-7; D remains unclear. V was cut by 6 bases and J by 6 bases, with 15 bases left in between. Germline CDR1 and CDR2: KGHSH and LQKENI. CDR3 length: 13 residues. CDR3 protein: CASSTDAPGEQYF. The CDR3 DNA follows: TGTGCCAGCTCGACCGACGCCCCGGGCGAGCAGTACTTC. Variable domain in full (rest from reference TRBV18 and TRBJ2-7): NAGVMQNPRHLVRRRGQEARLRCSPMKGHSHVYWYRQLPEEGLKFMVYLQKENIIDESGMPKERFSAEFPKEGPSILRIQQVVRGDSAAYFCASSTDAPGEQYFGPGTRLTVT.

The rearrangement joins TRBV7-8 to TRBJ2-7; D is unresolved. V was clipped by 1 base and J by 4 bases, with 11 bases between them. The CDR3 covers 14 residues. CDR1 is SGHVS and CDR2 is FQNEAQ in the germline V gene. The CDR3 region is CASSLEEEEYEQYF. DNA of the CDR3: TGTGCCAGCAGCTTAGAAGAAGAGGAGTACGAGCAGTACTTC.

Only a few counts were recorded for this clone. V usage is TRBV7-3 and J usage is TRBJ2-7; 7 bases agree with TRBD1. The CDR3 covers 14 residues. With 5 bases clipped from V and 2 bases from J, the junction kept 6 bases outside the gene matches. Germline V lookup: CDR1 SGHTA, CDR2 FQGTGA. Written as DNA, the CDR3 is TGTGCCAGCAGCCCCACAGGGGCGGCCTACGAGCAGTACTTC. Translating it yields CASSPTGAAYEQYF.

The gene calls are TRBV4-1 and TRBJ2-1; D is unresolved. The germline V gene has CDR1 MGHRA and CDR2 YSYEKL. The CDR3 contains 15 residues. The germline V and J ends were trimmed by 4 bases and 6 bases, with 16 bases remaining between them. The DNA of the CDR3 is TGCGCCAGCAGCCCGCAGGTACGGCGATCCAATGAGCAGTTCTTC. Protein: CASSPQVRRSNEQFF.

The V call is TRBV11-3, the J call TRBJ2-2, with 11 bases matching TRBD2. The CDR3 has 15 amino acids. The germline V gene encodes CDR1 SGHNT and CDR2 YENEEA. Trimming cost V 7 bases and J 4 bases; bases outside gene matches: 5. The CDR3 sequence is CASKPGTSGTGELFF. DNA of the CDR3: TGTGCCAGCAAGCCCGGGACTAGCGGCACCGGGGAGCTGTTTTTT.

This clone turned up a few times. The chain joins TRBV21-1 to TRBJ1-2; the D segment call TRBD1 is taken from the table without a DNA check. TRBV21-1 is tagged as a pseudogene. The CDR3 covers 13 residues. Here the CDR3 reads CASRGPRDYGYTF. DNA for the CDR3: TGTGCCAGCAGGGGGCCCAGGGATTATGGCTACACCTTC.

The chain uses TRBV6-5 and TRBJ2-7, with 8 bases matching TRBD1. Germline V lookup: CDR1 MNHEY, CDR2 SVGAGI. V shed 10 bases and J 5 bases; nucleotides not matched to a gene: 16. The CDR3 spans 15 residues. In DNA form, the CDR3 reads TGTGCCACCAGGGTCTTTTGGCAGGGACAGGACGAGCAGTACTTC. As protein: CATRVFWQGQDEQYF.

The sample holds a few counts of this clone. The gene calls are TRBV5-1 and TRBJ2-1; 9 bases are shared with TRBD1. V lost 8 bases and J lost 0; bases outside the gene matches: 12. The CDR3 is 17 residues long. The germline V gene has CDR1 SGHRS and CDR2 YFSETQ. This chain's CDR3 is CASNPGQGTSSYNEQFF. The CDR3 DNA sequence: TGCGCCAGTAACCCGGGACAGGGAACGAGCTCCTACAATGAGCAGTTCTTC.